This note documents a single TCR beta chain sequence. This sample is part of a study of blood T cell repertoires in COVID-19. Across the whole study: Donors in the United States, Italy and Spain gave samples during acute or convalescent COVID-19. In each case, the material was cDNA or gDNA derived from T cells, B-cell-depleted T cells, or PBMCs.

Authors' methods: Scientists estimated how many nucleated cells there were by amplifying reference gene primers. Sequenced by immunoSEQ multiplex PCR; TCRdb stores in-frame clones only, minus some. V and J calls and clone size are as listed in that table; D and trimming were resolved from the DNA. The sample shows about 150,000 clones, approximately 80% of them seen only once. Participants spanned ages about 18 to 100 years and resided in roughly 22 US areas. The V and J ends lost 1 base and 1 base respectively, with 7 bases between them. CDR1 is SGHVS and CDR2 is FQNEAQ in the germline V gene. This CDR3 comprises 14 residues.

The receptor was derived from a woman between 45 and 65 years old who had recovered from COVID-19. The sample was PBMCs or T cells enriched from blood (not recorded which). The rearrangement links TRBV7-8 to TRBJ1-1, with D possibly matching TRBD1 (6 bases). CDR3 residues: CASSLGTANTEAFF. The CDR3 DNA reads as TGTGCCAGCAGCTTAGGGACAGCGAACACTGAAGCTTTCTTT.